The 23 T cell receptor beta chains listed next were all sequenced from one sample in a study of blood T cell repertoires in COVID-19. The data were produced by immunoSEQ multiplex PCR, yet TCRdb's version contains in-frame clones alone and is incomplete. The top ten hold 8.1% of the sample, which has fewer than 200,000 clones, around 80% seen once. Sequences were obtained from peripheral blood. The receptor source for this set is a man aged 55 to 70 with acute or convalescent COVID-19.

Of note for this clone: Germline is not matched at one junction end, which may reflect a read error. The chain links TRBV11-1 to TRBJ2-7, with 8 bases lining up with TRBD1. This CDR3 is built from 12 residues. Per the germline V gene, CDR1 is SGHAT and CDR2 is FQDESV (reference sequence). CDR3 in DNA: TGTGCCAGCAGCTACAGGACAGGGTCCCCTAACTTC. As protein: CASSYRTGSPNF.

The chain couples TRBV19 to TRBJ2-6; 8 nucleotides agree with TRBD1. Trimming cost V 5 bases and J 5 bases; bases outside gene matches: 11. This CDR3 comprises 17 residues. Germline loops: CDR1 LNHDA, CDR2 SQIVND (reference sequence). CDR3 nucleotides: TGTGCCAGTAGTCCCGGGACAGGAAGGGAGTGGGCCAACGTCCTGACTTTC. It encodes CASSPGTGREWANVLTF.

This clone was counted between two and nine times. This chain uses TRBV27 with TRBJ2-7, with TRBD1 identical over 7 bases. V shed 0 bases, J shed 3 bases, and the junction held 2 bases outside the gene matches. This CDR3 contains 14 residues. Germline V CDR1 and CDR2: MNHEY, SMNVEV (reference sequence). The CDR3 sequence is CASSLSAGGYEQYF. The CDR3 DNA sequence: TGTGCCAGCAGTTTATCAGCAGGGGGCTACGAGCAGTACTTC.

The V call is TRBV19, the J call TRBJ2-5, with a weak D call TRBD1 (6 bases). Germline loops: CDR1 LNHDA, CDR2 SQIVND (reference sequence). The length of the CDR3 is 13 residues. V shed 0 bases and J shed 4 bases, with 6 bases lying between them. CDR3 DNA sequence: TGTGCCAGTAGTATAGAAGGGGGAGAGACCCAGTACTTC. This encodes CASSIEGGETQYF.

The CDR3 is CASRQGDYGYTF. The CDR3 DNA reads TGTGCCAGCAGGCAAGGGGACTATGGCTACACCTTC. The chain recombines TRBV12-3 or TRBV12-4 with TRBJ1-2; weak D call: TRBD1 (5 bases). The CDR3 runs 12 residues. Trimming took off 6 bases at V and 3 bases at J, with 8 bases between the two ends.

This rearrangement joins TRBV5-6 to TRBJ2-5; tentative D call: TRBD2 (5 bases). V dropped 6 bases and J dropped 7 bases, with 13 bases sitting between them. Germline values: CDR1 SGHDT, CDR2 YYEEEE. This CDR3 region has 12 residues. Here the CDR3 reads CASTGIAGTQYF. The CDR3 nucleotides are TGTGCCAGCACCGGGATTGCGGGGACCCAGTACTTC.

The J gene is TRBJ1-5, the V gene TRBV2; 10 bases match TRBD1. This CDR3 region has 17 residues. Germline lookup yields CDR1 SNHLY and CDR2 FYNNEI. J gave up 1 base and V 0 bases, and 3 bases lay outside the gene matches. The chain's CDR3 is CASSEATGGESNQPQHF. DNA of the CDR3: TGTGCCAGCAGTGAAGCGACAGGGGGCGAGAGCAATCAGCCCCAGCATTTT.

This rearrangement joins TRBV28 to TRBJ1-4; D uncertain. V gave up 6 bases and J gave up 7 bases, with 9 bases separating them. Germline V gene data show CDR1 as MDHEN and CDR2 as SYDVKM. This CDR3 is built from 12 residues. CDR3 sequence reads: CASRVLGEKLFF. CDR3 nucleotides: TGTGCCAGCAGGGTTCTAGGTGAAAAACTGTTTTTT.

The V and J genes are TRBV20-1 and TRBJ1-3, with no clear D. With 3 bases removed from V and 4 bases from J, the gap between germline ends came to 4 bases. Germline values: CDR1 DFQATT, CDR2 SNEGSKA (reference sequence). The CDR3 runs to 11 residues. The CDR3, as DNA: TGCAGTGCTAGCGGGGGAAACACCATATATTTT. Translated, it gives CSASGGNTIYF.

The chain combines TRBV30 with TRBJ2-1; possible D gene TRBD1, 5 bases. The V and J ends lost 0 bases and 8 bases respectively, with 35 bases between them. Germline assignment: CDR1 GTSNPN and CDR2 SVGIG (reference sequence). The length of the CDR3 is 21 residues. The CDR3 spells CAWSVIALPMLRMSKGYEQFF. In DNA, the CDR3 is TGTGCCTGGAGTGTAATTGCCTTACCAATGTTAAGAATGAGCAAGGGGTATGAGCAGTTCTTC.

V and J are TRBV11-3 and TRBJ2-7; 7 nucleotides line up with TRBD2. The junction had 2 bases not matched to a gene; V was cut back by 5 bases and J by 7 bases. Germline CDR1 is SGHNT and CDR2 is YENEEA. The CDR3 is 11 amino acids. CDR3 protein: CASSGGGEQYF. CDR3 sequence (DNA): TGTGCCAGCAGCGGGGGGGGAGAGCAGTACTTC.

CDR3 sequence reads: CASTSLGRNNSPLHF. The DNA for the CDR3 is TGTGCCAGCACCTCATTAGGGAGGAATAATTCACCCCTCCACTTT. The chain uses TRBV2 and TRBJ1-6; D unclear. The CDR3 runs 15 residues. Germline V CDR1 and CDR2: SNHLY, FYNNEI. Trimming left V 7 bases short and J 5 bases short, with 15 bases between.

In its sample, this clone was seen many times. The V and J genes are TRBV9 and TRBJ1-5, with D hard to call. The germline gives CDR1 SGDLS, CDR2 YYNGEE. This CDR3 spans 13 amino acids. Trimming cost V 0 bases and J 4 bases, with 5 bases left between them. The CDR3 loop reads CASSVASNQPQHF. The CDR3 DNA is TGTGCCAGCAGCGTAGCTTCGAATCAGCCCCAGCATTTT.

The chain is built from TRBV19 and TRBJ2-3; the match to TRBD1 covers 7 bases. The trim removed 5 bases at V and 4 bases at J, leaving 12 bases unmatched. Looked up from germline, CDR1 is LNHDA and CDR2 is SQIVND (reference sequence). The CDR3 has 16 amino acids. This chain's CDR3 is CASSVLQGIGADTQYF. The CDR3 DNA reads TGTGCCAGTAGTGTCTTACAGGGGATCGGCGCAGATACGCAGTATTTT.

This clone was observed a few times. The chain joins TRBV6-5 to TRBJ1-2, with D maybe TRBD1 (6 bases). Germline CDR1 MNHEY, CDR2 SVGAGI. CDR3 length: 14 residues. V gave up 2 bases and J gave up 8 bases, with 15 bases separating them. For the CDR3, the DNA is TGTGCCAGCAGTTACCTGGACAGAATGGCCGGCTACACCTTC. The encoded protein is CASSYLDRMAGYTF.

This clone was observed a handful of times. This chain's CDR3 is CASSFDRLNEQFF. Here the CDR3 DNA reads TGTGCCAGCAGCTTTGACAGGCTCAATGAGCAGTTCTTC. This sequence joins TRBV11-2 and TRBJ2-1, with D maybe TRBD1 (6 bases). The V end lost 3 bases, the J end lost 6 bases, and 9 bases lay between the germline ends. The CDR3 is 13 residues long. Germline CDR1 and CDR2: SGHAT and FQNNGV.

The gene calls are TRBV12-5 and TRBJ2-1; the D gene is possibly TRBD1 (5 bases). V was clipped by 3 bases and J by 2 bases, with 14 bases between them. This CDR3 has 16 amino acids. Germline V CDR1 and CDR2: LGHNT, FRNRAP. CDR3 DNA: TGTGCTAGTGGTTTTCGGACCGTAGGGGCCTACAATGAGCAGTTCTTC. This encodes CASGFRTVGAYNEQFF.

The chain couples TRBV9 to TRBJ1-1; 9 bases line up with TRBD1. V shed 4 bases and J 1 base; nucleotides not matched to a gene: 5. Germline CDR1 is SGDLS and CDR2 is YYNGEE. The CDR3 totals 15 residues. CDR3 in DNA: TGTGCCAGCAGCAACTCACAGGGGGCGAACACTGAAGCTTTCTTT. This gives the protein CASSNSQGANTEAFF.

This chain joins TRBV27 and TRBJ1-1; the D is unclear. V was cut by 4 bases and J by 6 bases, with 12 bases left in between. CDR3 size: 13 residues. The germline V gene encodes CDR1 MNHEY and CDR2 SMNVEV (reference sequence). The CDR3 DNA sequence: TGTGCCAGCAGTTCTGATCGGACTTCTGAAGCTTTCTTT. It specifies CASSSDRTSEAFF.

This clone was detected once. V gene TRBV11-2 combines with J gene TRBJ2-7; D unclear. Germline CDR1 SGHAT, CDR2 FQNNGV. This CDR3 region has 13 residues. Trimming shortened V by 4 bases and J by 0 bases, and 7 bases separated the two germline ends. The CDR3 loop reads CASSSHSSYEQYF. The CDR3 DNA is TGTGCCAGCAGCTCCCACAGCTCCTACGAGCAGTACTTC.

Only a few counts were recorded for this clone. The CDR3 coding sequence is TGTGCCAGCAGTCCCCCCGGGGTACGAGGTTCACCCCTCCACTTT. This translates into CASSPPGVRGSPLHF. This chain uses TRBV28 with TRBJ1-6, with D unclear. Per the germline V gene, CDR1 is MDHEN and CDR2 is SYDVKM. The CDR3 runs to 15 residues. V lost 5 bases to trimming and J lost 9 bases, with 17 bases between them.

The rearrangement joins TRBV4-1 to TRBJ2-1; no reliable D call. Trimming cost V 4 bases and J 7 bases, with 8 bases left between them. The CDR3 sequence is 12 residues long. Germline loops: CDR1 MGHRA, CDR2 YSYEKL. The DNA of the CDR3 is TGCGCCAGCAGCCGCCTACAGAATGAGCAGTTCTTC. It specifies CASSRLQNEQFF.

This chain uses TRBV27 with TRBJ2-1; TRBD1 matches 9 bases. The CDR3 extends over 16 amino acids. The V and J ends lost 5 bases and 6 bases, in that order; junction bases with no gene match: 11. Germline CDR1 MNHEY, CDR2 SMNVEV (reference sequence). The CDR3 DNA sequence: TGTGCCAGCAGTCGGTTGGGACAGGGTGCGATCAATGAGCAGTTCTTC. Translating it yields CASSRLGQGAINEQFF.